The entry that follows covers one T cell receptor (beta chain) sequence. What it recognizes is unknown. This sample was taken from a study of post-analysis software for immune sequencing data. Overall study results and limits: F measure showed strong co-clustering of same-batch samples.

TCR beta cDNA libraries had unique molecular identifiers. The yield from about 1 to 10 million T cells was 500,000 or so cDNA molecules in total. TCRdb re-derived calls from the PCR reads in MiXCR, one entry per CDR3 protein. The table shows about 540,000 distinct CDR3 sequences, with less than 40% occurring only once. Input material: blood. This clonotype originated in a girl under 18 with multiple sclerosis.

The CDR3 DNA reads TGCGCCAGCAGCCAACTTGGGACTAGCGGAAATGAGCAGTTCTTC. This gives the protein CASSQLGTSGNEQFF. V is TRBV4-3 and J is TRBJ2-1, with TRBD2 identical over 11 bases. This CDR3 comprises 15 residues. Germline assignment: CDR1 LGHNA and CDR2 YSLEER. Trimming at V came to 2 bases and at J to 7 bases, leaving 4 bases not matched to a gene.